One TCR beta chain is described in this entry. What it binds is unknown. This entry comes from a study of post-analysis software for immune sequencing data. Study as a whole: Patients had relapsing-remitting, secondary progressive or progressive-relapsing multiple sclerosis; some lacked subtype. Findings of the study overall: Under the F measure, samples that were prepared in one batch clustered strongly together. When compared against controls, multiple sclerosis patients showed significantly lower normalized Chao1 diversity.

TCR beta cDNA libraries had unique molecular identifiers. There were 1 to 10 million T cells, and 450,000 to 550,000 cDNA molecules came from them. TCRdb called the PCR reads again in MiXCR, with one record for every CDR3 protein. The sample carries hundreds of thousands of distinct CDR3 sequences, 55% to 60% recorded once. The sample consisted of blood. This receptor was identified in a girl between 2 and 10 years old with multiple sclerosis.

DNA for the CDR3: TGCGCCAGCAGCTTGGCTAGCGGGAGGGCCCAAGATGAGCAGTTCTTC. This translates into CASSLASGRAQDEQFF. The chain couples TRBV5-1 to TRBJ2-1; TRBD2 matches at 12 bases. Trimming took 0 bases from V and 8 from J; bases not matched to a gene: 6. Per germline, CDR1 SGHRS and CDR2 YFSETQ. The CDR3 length is 16 residues.